This T cell receptor beta chain is from a study of T-cell memory formation after mild COVID-19. TCRdb itself ran the 5' RACE reads through MiXCR, one entry per CDR3 protein. This sample has some 54,000 distinct CDR3 sequences; over 7.5% occur once, and the top ten carry roughly 1.2%. Points on this clonotype: What it recognizes is unknown.

Study findings and constraints: Clones from the second wave (peaking day 37) had unconfirmed SARS-CoV-2 specificity.

CDR3 length: 15 amino acids. Germline-derived CDR1 and CDR2 are SGHRS and YFSETQ. Trimming left V 5 bases short and J 5 bases short, with 19 bases between. This receptor was taken from a man aged 18 to 30 who had mild COVID-19 (a few samples of this study predate the infection). Cell type and time point are not known. V and J are TRBV5-1 and TRBJ2-5, with D possibly being TRBD2 (5 bases). Material for sequencing was PBMCs or a T cell subset sorted from them (not recorded which). CDR3: CASSFHRDIEETQYF. CDR3 DNA: TGCGCCAGCAGTTTCCACCGGGATATCGAGGAGACCCAGTACTTC.